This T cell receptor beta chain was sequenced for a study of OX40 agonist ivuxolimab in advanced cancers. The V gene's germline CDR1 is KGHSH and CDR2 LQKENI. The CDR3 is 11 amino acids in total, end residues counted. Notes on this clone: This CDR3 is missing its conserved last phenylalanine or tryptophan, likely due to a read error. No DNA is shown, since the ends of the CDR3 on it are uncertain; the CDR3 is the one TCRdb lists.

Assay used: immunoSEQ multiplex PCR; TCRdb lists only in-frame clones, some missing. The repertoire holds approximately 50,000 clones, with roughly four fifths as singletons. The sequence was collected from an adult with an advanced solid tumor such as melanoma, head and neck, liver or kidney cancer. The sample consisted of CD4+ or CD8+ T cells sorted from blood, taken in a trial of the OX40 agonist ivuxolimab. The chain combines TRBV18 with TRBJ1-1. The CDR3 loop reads CASSPGGDPKL.